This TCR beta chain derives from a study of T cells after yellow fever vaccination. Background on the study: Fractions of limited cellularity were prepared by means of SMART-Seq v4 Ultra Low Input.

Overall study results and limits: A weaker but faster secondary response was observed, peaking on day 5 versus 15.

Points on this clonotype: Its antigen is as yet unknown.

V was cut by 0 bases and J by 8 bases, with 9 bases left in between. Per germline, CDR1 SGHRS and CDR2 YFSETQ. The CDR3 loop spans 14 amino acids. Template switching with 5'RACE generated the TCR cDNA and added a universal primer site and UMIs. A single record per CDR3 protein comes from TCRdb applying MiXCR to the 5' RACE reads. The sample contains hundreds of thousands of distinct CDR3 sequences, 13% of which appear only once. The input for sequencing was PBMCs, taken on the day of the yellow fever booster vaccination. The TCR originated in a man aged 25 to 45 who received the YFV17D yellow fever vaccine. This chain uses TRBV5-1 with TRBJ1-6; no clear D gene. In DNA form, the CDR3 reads TGCGCCAGCAGCTTGGAGGTGGAATATTCACCCCTCCACTTT. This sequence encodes CASSLEVEYSPLHF.